A selection of T cell receptor beta chains follows, all from one sample in a study of pediatric ulcerative colitis. Produced via immunoSEQ multiplex PCR; TCRdb's table is partial and in-frame only. Here the sample spans tens of thousands of clones, 70% to 90% being singletons. The sequenced material came from blood. These receptors originate from a boy aged 5-17 years with severe ulcerative colitis. The CDR3 runs from the conserved cysteine through the conserved F or W. Fields, in order: V gene, D gene, clone size, J gene, CDR3 protein, CDR3 DNA. The D gene is left open where the match is weak. Not all rows give a size; the values are once, few, many and, for expanded clones, a class.

V: TRBV11-2; D: .; size: .; J: TRBJ1-2; CDR3: CASSPREPAHGYTF; DNA: TGTGCCAGCAGCCCCCGGGAACCAGCGCATGGCTACACCTTC
V: TRBV6-5; D: .; size: .; J: TRBJ2-1; CDR3: CASSYTTGTPINEQFF; DNA: TGTGCCAGCAGTTACACTACCGGGACCCCAATCAATGAGCAGTTCTTC
V: TRBV6-5; D: .; size: .; J: TRBJ2-2; CDR3: CASSKVGELFF; DNA: TGTGCCAGCAGCAAAGTCGGGGAGCTGTTTTTT
V: TRBV27; D: .; size: .; J: TRBJ2-5; CDR3: CASSLIGRVETQYF; DNA: TGTGCCAGCAGTTTAATCGGCAGGGTGGAGACCCAGTACTTC
V: TRBV13; D: .; size: .; J: TRBJ2-1; CDR3: CASSPSPPSEQFF; DNA: TGTGCCAGCAGCCCCTCCCCCCCCAGTGAGCAGTTCTTC
V: TRBV6-5; D: TRBD2; size: once; J: TRBJ2-2; CDR3: CASSYLGGAGELFF; DNA: TGTGCCAGCAGTTACCTGGGAGGGGCCGGGGAGCTGTTTTTT
V: TRBV7-9; D: .; size: .; J: TRBJ2-6; CDR3: CASSSSLSSGANVLTF; DNA: TGTGCCAGCAGCTCCTCACTGAGCTCTGGGGCCAACGTCCTGACTTTC
V: TRBV11-2; D: TRBD2; size: .; J: TRBJ2-1; CDR3: CASSLGGGSRDEQFF; DNA: TGTGCCAGCAGCTTAGGGGGCGGGAGTAGAGATGAGCAGTTCTTC
V: TRBV6-1; D: TRBD2; size: .; J: TRBJ2-3; CDR3: CASSEYLLAGGRADGTDTQYF; DNA: TGTGCCAGCAGTGAATACCTTTTGGCTGGGGGGAGGGCCGATGGCACAGATACGCAGTATTTT
V: TRBV11-2; D: .; size: .; J: TRBJ1-4; CDR3: CASSLRFGATNEKLFF; DNA: TGTGCCAGCAGCTTAAGGTTCGGAGCAACTAATGAAAAACTGTTTTTT
V: TRBV6-1; D: TRBD1; size: .; J: TRBJ1-1; CDR3: CASREITGDTEAFF; DNA: TGTGCCAGCAGAGAAATCACAGGGGATACTGAAGCTTTCTTT
V: TRBV27; D: .; size: .; J: TRBJ2-7; CDR3: CASSLGPGKGYEQYF; DNA: TGTGCCAGCAGTTTAGGGCCAGGGAAAGGGTACGAGCAGTACTTC
V: TRBV19; D: .; size: .; J: TRBJ1-3; CDR3: CASTSQPGNTIYF; DNA: TGTGCCAGTACTTCACAGCCTGGAAACACCATATATTTT
V: TRBV5-6; D: TRBD1; size: .; J: TRBJ2-7; CDR3: CASSLGTGAYEQYF; DNA: TGTGCCAGCAGCTTGGGTACAGGGGCCTACGAGCAGTACTTC
V: TRBV2; D: TRBD1; size: .; J: TRBJ1-1; CDR3: CASSANRDRGPTEAFF; DNA: TGTGCCAGCAGCGCCAACCGGGACAGGGGGCCCACTGAAGCTTTCTTT
V: TRBV2; D: .; size: once; J: TRBJ1-5; CDR3: CASSDRGIVNQPQHF; DNA: TGTGCCAGCAGTGACAGGGGTATAGTCAATCAGCCCCAGCATTTT
V: TRBV11-2; D: .; size: .; J: TRBJ1-2; CDR3: CASSMTGGVNGYTF; DNA: TGTGCCAGCAGCATGACGGGGGGAGTGAATGGCTACACCTTC
V: TRBV27; D: TRBD2; size: .; J: TRBJ2-3; CDR3: CATTHPSGNSGTQYF; DNA: TGTGCCACTACTCACCCTAGCGGGAACAGTGGTACGCAGTATTTT
V: TRBV29-1; D: .; size: .; J: TRBJ2-1; CDR3: CSVEDLTKTNPGSYNEQFF; DNA: TGCAGCGTTGAAGATCTTACTAAAACAAATCCTGGCTCCTACAATGAGCAGTTCTTC
V: TRBV5-4; D: .; size: few; J: TRBJ1-1; CDR3: CASSALNTEAFF; DNA: TGTGCCAGCAGCGCACTTAACACTGAAGCTTTCTTT
V: TRBV30; D: .; size: .; J: TRBJ1-1; CDR3: CAWSVEGLTNTEAFF; DNA: TGTGCCTGGAGTGTAGAAGGCCTCACGAACACTGAAGCTTTCTTT
V: TRBV4-2; D: .; size: .; J: TRBJ2-7; CDR3: CASSLGGEYEQYF; DNA: TGTGCCAGCAGCCTCGGGGGCGAGTACGAGCAGTACTTC
V: TRBV28; D: TRBD1; size: few; J: TRBJ1-5; CDR3: CASRGQGADSNQPQHF; DNA: TGTGCCAGCAGGGGACAGGGGGCCGATAGCAATCAGCCCCAGCATTTT
V: TRBV7-2; D: .; size: .; J: TRBJ2-3; CDR3: CASDAYEGIITDTQYF; DNA: TGTGCCAGTGATGCTTATGAGGGGATAATCACAGATACGCAGTATTTT
V: TRBV4-2; D: TRBD1; size: .; J: TRBJ2-3; CDR3: CASSQDGRTGMTSSTDTQYF; DNA: TGTGCCAGCAGCCAAGACGGAAGGACAGGGATGACCTCTAGCACAGATACGCAGTATTTT
V: TRBV27; D: TRBD1; size: medium-sized; J: TRBJ2-7; CDR3: CASGGIGTGYHEQYF; DNA: TGTGCCAGCGGGGGAATTGGGACAGGGTACCACGAGCAGTACTTC
V: TRBV28; D: .; size: .; J: TRBJ1-3; CDR3: CASSFLGEGNTIYF; DNA: TGTGCCAGCAGTTTTCTCGGGGAGGGAAACACCATATATTTT
V: TRBV5-1; D: TRBD1; size: .; J: TRBJ1-2; CDR3: CASSFPGQGPYGYTF; DNA: TGCGCCAGCAGCTTTCCGGGACAGGGACCTTATGGCTACACCTTC
V: TRBV11-2; D: .; size: .; J: TRBJ1-1; CDR3: CASSFHPAGSDTEAFF; DNA: TGTGCCAGCAGCTTCCACCCGGCAGGGTCGGACACTGAAGCTTTCTTT
V: TRBV5-4; D: .; size: .; J: TRBJ1-1; CDR3: CASSQFGWDTEAFF; DNA: TGTGCCAGCAGCCAATTTGGGTGGGACACTGAAGCTTTCTTT
V: TRBV19; D: .; size: .; J: TRBJ1-3; CDR3: CASSTGVSGNTIYF; DNA: TGTGCCAGTAGTACGGGGGTCTCTGGAAACACCATATATTTT
V: TRBV19; D: TRBD2; size: .; J: TRBJ2-4; CDR3: CASHGTSGSAKNIQYF; DNA: TGTGCCAGTCACGGGACTAGCGGGAGTGCCAAAAACATTCAGTACTTC
V: TRBV18; D: .; size: .; J: TRBJ1-2; CDR3: CASSQLGRLLYGYTF; DNA: TGTGCCAGCTCACAATTAGGCCGGCTTCTGTATGGCTACACCTTC
V: TRBV29-1; D: TRBD1; size: few; J: TRBJ1-1; CDR3: CSALRGTGVTEAFF; DNA: TGCAGCGCATTAAGGGGGACAGGGGTGACTGAAGCTTTCTTT
V: TRBV4-1; D: TRBD2; size: .; J: TRBJ2-7; CDR3: CASSQDPTGGVYEQYF; DNA: TGCGCCAGCAGCCAAGATCCGACTGGGGGGGTCTACGAGCAGTACTTC
V: TRBV18; D: TRBD1; size: .; J: TRBJ2-6; CDR3: CASSPITGTGDSGANVLTF; DNA: TGTGCCAGCTCACCAATCACCGGGACAGGGGATTCAGGGGCCAACGTCCTGACTTTC
V: TRBV13; D: .; size: .; J: TRBJ2-7; CDR3: CASSLGGDIVPYEQYF; DNA: TGTGCCAGCAGCTTAGGCGGGGATATAGTGCCCTACGAGCAGTACTTC
V: TRBV4-3; D: TRBD2; size: once; J: TRBJ2-5; CDR3: CASSQGGASGIRETQYF; DNA: TGCGCCAGCAGCCAAGGGGGTGCTAGCGGGATTCGAGAGACCCAGTACTTC
V: TRBV20-1; D: .; size: .; J: TRBJ2-1; CDR3: CSARYGTEQFF; DNA: TGCAGTGCTAGATACGGGACAGAGCAGTTCTTC
V: TRBV6-5; D: .; size: .; J: TRBJ1-1; CDR3: CASLRGAQGAEAFF; DNA: TGTGCCAGCCTCCGCGGTGCGCAGGGCGCTGAAGCTTTCTTT
V: TRBV19; D: TRBD2; size: .; J: TRBJ2-7; CDR3: CASSVPSGRAYEQYF; DNA: TGTGCCAGTAGTGTGCCTAGCGGGAGGGCCTACGAGCAGTACTTC
V: TRBV7-6; D: .; size: .; J: TRBJ1-3; CDR3: CASSSGPAVSGNTIYF; DNA: TGTGCCAGCAGCTCCGGGCCAGCGGTCTCCGGAAACACCATATATTTT
V: TRBV18; D: TRBD1; size: .; J: TRBJ1-1; CDR3: CASSRQGENTEAFF; DNA: TGTGCCAGCTCACGTCAGGGGGAGAACACTGAAGCTTTCTTT
V: TRBV7-2; D: .; size: once; J: TRBJ2-7; CDR3: CASSLDRARSYEQYF; DNA: TGTGCCAGCAGCTTAGATCGGGCCCGATCCTACGAGCAGTACTTC
V: TRBV27; D: .; size: .; J: TRBJ2-5; CDR3: CASRSGQETQYF; DNA: TGTGCCAGCAGAAGCGGCCAAGAGACCCAGTACTTC
V: TRBV27; D: TRBD2; size: .; J: TRBJ2-5; CDR3: CASNRISGAQETQYF; DNA: TGTGCCAGCAACCGAATTAGCGGGGCACAAGAGACCCAGTACTTC
V: TRBV5-1; D: .; size: .; J: TRBJ2-1; CDR3: CASSLVLTEQFF; DNA: TGCGCCAGCAGCTTGGTCTTAACCGAGCAGTTCTTC
V: TRBV9; D: TRBD1; size: .; J: TRBJ1-4; CDR3: CASSVGRGLGSEKLFF; DNA: TGTGCCAGCAGCGTAGGTAGGGGGCTTGGGAGTGAAAAACTGTTTTTT
V: TRBV27; D: TRBD2; size: .; J: TRBJ2-7; CDR3: CASSLTSGILEQYF; DNA: TGTGCCAGCAGCTTAACTAGCGGGATTCTCGAGCAGTACTTC
V: TRBV6-6; D: .; size: .; J: TRBJ2-7; CDR3: CASSLDRYEQYF; DNA: TGTGCCAGCAGCCTTGACAGATACGAGCAGTACTTC
V: TRBV6-1; D: .; size: .; J: TRBJ2-5; CDR3: CASRAWQYQETQYF; DNA: TGTGCCAGCAGAGCTTGGCAGTACCAAGAGACCCAGTACTTC
V: TRBV23-1; D: .; size: .; J: TRBJ2-3; CDR3: CARCGYGTDTQYF; DNA: TGCGCCAGGTGTGGCTACGGCACAGATACGCAGTATTTT
V: TRBV29-1; D: .; size: .; J: TRBJ1-2; CDR3: CSVEPPEGERRYTF; DNA: TGCAGCGTTGAGCCCCCCGAGGGGGAGAGGCGCTACACCTTC
V: TRBV6-1; D: TRBD2; size: .; J: TRBJ2-1; CDR3: CASSEYGLAGDEQFF; DNA: TGTGCCAGCAGTGAATATGGATTAGCGGGAGATGAGCAGTTCTTC
V: TRBV5-4; D: .; size: .; J: TRBJ2-3; CDR3: CASSFSGSSTDTQYF; DNA: TGTGCCAGCAGCTTTAGCGGATCTAGCACAGATACGCAGTATTTT
V: TRBV30; D: .; size: .; J: TRBJ1-3; CDR3: CAWGVLSGNTIYF; DNA: TGTGCCTGGGGAGTCCTCTCTGGAAACACCATATATTTT
V: TRBV19; D: .; size: .; J: TRBJ2-3; CDR3: CASSWDATDTDTQYF; DNA: TGTGCCAGTAGCTGGGACGCCACCGACACAGATACGCAGTATTTT
V: TRBV27; D: TRBD1; size: .; J: TRBJ1-2; CDR3: CASSRRTGEGYGYTF; DNA: TGTGCCAGCAGCCGAAGGACAGGGGAGGGGTATGGCTACACCTTC
V: TRBV27; D: .; size: .; J: TRBJ1-5; CDR3: CASSLESRDTGLKAYSNQPQHF; DNA: TGTGCCAGCAGTTTAGAATCTCGGGACACGGGATTGAAAGCATATAGCAATCAGCCCCAGCATTTT